The sequence of this TCR beta chain was determined in a study of T cells in Graves' hyperthyroidism and ophthalmopathy. General study findings and limits: In blood, most of the thyroid clonotypes expanded above 0.001 were also present.

This clonotype has a count of ten or more. Its specificity is unknown. Trimming cost V 5 bases and J 5 bases, with 9 bases left between them. CDR3 length equals 11 residues. From germline, CDR1 is GTSNPN and CDR2 SVGIG (reference sequence). From RNA transcripts, TCR beta CDR3 regions were amplified. When the TCR CDR3 underwent first-round RT-PCR, the HTBI primer set was used. Each CDR3 protein is one row after TCRdb ran MiXCR on the multiplex PCR reads. The profile shows about 300,000 distinct CDR3 sequences, around 25% of them singletons. V and J are TRBV30 and TRBJ1-1; a possible D gene is TRBD1 (5 bases). This TCR was sampled from a middle-aged man with Graves' hyperthyroidism that later progressed to Graves' ophthalmopathy. Sample: blood. For the CDR3, the DNA is TGTGCCTGGTGGGGGGGGACTGAAGCTTTCTTT. Translating gives CAWWGGTEAFF.